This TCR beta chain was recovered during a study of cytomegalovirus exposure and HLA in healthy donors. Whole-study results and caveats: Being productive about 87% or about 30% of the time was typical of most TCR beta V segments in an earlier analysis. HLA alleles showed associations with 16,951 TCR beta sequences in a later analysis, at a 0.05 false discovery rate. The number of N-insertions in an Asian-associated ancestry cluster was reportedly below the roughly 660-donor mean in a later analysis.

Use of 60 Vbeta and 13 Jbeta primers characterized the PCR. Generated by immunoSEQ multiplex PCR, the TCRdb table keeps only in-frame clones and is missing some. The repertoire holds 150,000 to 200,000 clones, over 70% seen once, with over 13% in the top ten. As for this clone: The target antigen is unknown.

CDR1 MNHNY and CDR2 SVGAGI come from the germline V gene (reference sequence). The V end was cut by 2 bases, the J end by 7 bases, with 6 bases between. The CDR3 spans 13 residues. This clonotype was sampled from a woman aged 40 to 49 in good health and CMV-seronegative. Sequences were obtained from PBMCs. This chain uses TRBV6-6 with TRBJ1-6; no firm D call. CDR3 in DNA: TGTGCCAGCAGTTACGGCCTCAATTCACCCCTCCACTTT. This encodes CASSYGLNSPLHF.